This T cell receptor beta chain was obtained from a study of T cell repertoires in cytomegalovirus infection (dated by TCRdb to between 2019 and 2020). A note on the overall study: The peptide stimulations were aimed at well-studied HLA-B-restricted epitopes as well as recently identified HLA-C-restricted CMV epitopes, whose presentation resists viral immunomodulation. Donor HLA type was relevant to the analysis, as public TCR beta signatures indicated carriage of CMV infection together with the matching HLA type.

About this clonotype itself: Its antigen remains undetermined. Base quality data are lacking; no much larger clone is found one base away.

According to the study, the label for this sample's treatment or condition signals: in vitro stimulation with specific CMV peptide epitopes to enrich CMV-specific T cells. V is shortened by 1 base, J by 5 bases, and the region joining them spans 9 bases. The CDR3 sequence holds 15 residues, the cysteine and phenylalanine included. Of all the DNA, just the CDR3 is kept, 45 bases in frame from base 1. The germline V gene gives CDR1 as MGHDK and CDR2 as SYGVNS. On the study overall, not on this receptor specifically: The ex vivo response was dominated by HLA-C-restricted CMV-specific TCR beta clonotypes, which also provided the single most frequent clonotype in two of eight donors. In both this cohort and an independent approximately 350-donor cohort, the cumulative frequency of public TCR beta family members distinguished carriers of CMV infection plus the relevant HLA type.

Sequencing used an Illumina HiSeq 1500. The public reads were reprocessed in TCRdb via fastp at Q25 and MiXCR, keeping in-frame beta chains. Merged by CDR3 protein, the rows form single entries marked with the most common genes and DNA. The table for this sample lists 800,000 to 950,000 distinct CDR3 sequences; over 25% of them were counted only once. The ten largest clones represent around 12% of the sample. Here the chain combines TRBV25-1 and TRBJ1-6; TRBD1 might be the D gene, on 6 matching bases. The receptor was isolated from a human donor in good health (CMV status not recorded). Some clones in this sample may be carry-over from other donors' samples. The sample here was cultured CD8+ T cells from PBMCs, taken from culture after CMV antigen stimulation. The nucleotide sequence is TGTGCCAGCAGTGAATGGGGGGCAGATAATTCACCCCTCCACTTT. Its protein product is CASSEWGADNSPLHF.